This T cell receptor (beta chain) was observed in a study of vaccination and CD4 T cells after COVID-19. Germline-derived CDR1 and CDR2 are SGHTA and FQGNSA. The CDR3 is 16 residues long. V lost 4 bases, J lost 3 bases, and 16 bases lay in between. General observations from the study: Within the convalescent patients, spike mono-reactivity was found in 304 of 307 vaccine-specific clones.

Note on this clonotype: Its target is unknown.

Treatment given: 10-day PBMC culture with coronavirus spike peptide pools or control peptides (ViraFEST assay). From the unexposed donor, CD4+ T cells were collected ahead of the COVID-19 pandemic (2011-2018). IL-2 (about 10 IU/ml) and peptide pools (roughly 10 ug/ml) were added to cultures of a few million PBMCs per well. An Oncomine TCR Beta short-read assay was used to sequence the DNA from cultured CD4+ T cells. After culture, CD4+ T cells served as the source for genomic DNA extraction. A single record per CDR3 protein comes from TCRdb applying MiXCR to the PCR reads. This sample has over 7,500 distinct CDR3 sequences, with less than 35% found just once.

This sequence joins TRBV7-2 and TRBJ1-3; possible D gene TRBD1, 5 bases. Sequencing input: CD4+ T cells from blood, cultured in vitro. The receptor was isolated from a human donor in good health. DNA for the CDR3: TGTGCCAGCAGCTCAGTGGGGGGGTTAGGTGGAAACACCATATATTTT. It yields the protein CASSSVGGLGGNTIYF.